Below, 16 T cell receptor beta chains from the same sample are listed, as sequenced in a study of T cell responses to AZD1222 COVID-19 vaccine. The data were produced by immunoSEQ multiplex PCR, yet TCRdb's version contains in-frame clones alone and is incomplete. The sample includes about 140,000 clones, approximately 92% of them seen just once. This material consisted of peripheral blood, taken on day 0 of AZD1222 vaccination. The receptors derive from an adult in good health.

CDR3 nucleotide sequence: TGTGCCAGTAGCGTCCCTAGCGGGAGAACCGGGGAGCTGTTTTTT. This codes for CASSVPSGRTGELFF. The chain recombines TRBV19 with TRBJ2-2; TRBD2 aligns across 10 bases. From germline, CDR1 is LNHDA and CDR2 SQIVND (reference sequence). The length of the CDR3 is 15 residues. Germline trimming cut 6 bases from V and 5 bases from J; bases unmatched to any gene: 6.

The rearrangement links TRBV24-1 to TRBJ2-7; weak D call: TRBD2 (5 bases). Trimming pared 5 bases from V and 6 bases from J, leaving 13 bases between. Germline CDR1 reads KGHDR; CDR2 reads SFDVKD. The CDR3 contains 13 residues. The CDR3 loop reads CATSGRSRGEQYF. The CDR3 DNA is TGTGCCACCAGTGGCAGGAGCCGGGGCGAGCAGTACTTC.

V usage is TRBV19 and J usage is TRBJ1-6, with 7 nucleotides matching TRBD1. V shed 4 bases, J shed 3 bases, and the junction held 3 bases outside the gene matches. The CDR3 covers 15 residues. Germline assignment: CDR1 LNHDA and CDR2 SQIVND (reference sequence). The CDR3 DNA sequence: TGTGCCAGTAGTACCGGGACAGTCTATAATTCACCCCTCCACTTT. Translation gives CASSTGTVYNSPLHF.

This clone was found a few times. This sequence joins TRBV7-2 and TRBJ1-5; 7 nucleotides match TRBD1. The CDR3 extends over 14 amino acids. Germline CDR1 reads SGHTA; CDR2 reads FQGNSA. V lost 5 bases to trimming and J lost 4 bases; unmatched junction nucleotides: 5. This CDR3 reads CASSPTGWNQPQHF. The DNA for the CDR3 is TGTGCCAGCAGCCCGACAGGGTGGAATCAGCCCCAGCATTTT.

The V and J genes are TRBV6-1 and TRBJ2-7; no definite D call. Germline CDR1 reads MNHNS; CDR2 reads SASEGT. The V gene lost 3 bases and the J gene lost 7 bases, with 22 bases spanning the gap. The CDR3 sequence is 16 residues long. CDR3 nucleotides: TGTGCCAGCAGTGATGGGGTTTCAGGTCCGATCGGGGAGCAGTACTTC. The encoded protein is CASSDGVSGPIGEQYF.

The V call is TRBV6-5, the J call TRBJ1-5, with TRBD1 identical over 8 bases. The CDR3 loop spans 15 amino acids. The junction had 3 bases not matched to a gene; V was cut back by 3 bases and J by 2 bases. Germline V gene data show CDR1 as MNHEY and CDR2 as SVGAGI. CDR3 region: CASSYSTGGNQPQHF. CDR3 in DNA: TGTGCCAGCAGTTATTCGACAGGGGGCAATCAGCCCCAGCATTTT.

The chain is built from TRBV6-6 and TRBJ2-7; D is undetermined. The CDR3 spans 16 residues. Germline-derived CDR1 and CDR2 are MNHNY and SVGAGI (reference sequence). The V end lost 2 bases, the J end lost 0 bases, and 14 bases lay between the germline ends. The CDR3 protein is CASSYRAGGISYEQYF. The CDR3 DNA reads as TGTGCCAGCAGTTACCGGGCTGGCGGCATCTCCTACGAGCAGTACTTC.

The chain couples TRBV19 to TRBJ1-2; D not certain. Trimming pared 3 bases from V and 4 bases from J, leaving 15 bases between. CDR1 is LNHDA and CDR2 is SQIVND in the germline V gene (reference sequence). The CDR3 covers 15 residues. In DNA form, the CDR3 reads TGTGCCAGTAGTATGGAGAGAGACTCAATCTATGGCTACACCTTC. This gives the protein CASSMERDSIYGYTF.

The chain links TRBV11-3 to TRBJ2-1, with TRBD2 matching over 11 bases. The CDR3 is 16 residues long. Germline values: CDR1 SGHNT, CDR2 YENEEA. The V gene end was trimmed by 5 bases and the J gene end by 3 bases; junction bases not matched to a gene: 6. As DNA, the CDR3 is TGTGCCAGCAGCCCTAGGGGACTAGCGGACTACAATGAGCAGTTCTTC. Translated, it gives CASSPRGLADYNEQFF. The full variable domain, its missing parts supplied by reference TRBV11-3 and TRBJ2-1, is EAGVVQSPRYKIIEKKQPVAFWCNPISGHNTLYWYLQNLGQGPELLIRYENEEAVDDSQLPKDRFSAERLKGVDSTLKIQPAELGDSAVYLCASSPRGLADYNEQFFGPGTRLTVL.

This clone has just one count. The V call is TRBV6-5, the J call TRBJ2-7, with a tentative D call TRBD1 (6 bases). This CDR3 comprises 15 residues. The germline V and J ends were trimmed by 6 bases and 2 bases, with 17 bases remaining between them. The germline V gene encodes CDR1 MNHEY and CDR2 SVGAGI. The CDR3 DNA follows: TGTGCCAGCAGAAGACCGGGACATAACACCTACGAGCAGTACTTC. It is translated as CASRRPGHNTYEQYF.

The V call is TRBV18, the J call TRBJ1-5, with D unresolved. Trimming took off 3 bases at V and 0 bases at J, with 9 bases between the two ends. Germline V lookup: CDR1 KGHSH, CDR2 LQKENI. CDR3 length equals 15 residues. The CDR3 bases are TGTGCCAGCTCACCGGTATCCTATAGCAATCAGCCCCAGCATTTT. Translated, it gives CASSPVSYSNQPQHF.

The chain uses TRBV6-5 and TRBJ1-2; 8 bases are shared with TRBD1. V gave up 0 bases and J gave up 8 bases; unmatched junction bases: 11. From germline, CDR1 is MNHEY and CDR2 SVGAGI. This CDR3 region has 16 residues. Here the CDR3 DNA reads TGTGCCAGCAGTTACTCGGTCGGTTGGACAGGGAGGGGCTACACCTTC. It is translated as CASSYSVGWTGRGYTF.

The J gene is TRBJ1-5, the V gene TRBV5-5; D is uncertain. Germline loops: CDR1 SGHKS, CDR2 YYEKEE (reference sequence). V was clipped by 4 bases and J by 3 bases, with 14 bases between them. This CDR3 contains 15 residues. The CDR3 spells CASSQADGNNQPQHF. The CDR3 bases are TGTGCCAGCAGCCAAGCGGACGGTAACAATCAGCCCCAGCATTTT.

The chain uses TRBV2 and TRBJ1-2, with D perhaps matching TRBD1 (6 bases). CDR3 length: 15 amino acids. CDR1 is SNHLY, CDR2 FYNNEI, per germline. V lost 1 base and J lost 4, with 13 bases in between. The DNA of the CDR3 is TGTGCCAGCAGTGAAGAAGGGGGGCGCGGCTATGGCTACACCTTC. Translated, it gives CASSEEGGRGYGYTF.

The chain joins TRBV9 to TRBJ2-7; TRBD2 matches 10 bases. Trimming at V came to 1 base and at J to 3 bases, leaving 4 bases not matched to a gene. Germline assignment: CDR1 SGDLS and CDR2 YYNGEE. The length of the CDR3 is 15 residues. This chain's CDR3 is CASSVWSSGGYEQYF. In DNA, the CDR3 is TGTGCCAGCAGCGTATGGTCTAGCGGGGGCTACGAGCAGTACTTC.

The gene calls are TRBV18 and TRBJ1-6; 9 bases map to TRBD1. With 2 bases clipped from V and 14 bases from J, the junction kept 4 bases outside the gene matches. The CDR3 is 13 residues long. Germline V lookup: CDR1 KGHSH, CDR2 LQKENI. CDR3 coding DNA: TGTGCCAGCTCACCAAGGGACAGGGAGGCCCTCCACTTT. Translated, it gives CASSPRDREALHF.